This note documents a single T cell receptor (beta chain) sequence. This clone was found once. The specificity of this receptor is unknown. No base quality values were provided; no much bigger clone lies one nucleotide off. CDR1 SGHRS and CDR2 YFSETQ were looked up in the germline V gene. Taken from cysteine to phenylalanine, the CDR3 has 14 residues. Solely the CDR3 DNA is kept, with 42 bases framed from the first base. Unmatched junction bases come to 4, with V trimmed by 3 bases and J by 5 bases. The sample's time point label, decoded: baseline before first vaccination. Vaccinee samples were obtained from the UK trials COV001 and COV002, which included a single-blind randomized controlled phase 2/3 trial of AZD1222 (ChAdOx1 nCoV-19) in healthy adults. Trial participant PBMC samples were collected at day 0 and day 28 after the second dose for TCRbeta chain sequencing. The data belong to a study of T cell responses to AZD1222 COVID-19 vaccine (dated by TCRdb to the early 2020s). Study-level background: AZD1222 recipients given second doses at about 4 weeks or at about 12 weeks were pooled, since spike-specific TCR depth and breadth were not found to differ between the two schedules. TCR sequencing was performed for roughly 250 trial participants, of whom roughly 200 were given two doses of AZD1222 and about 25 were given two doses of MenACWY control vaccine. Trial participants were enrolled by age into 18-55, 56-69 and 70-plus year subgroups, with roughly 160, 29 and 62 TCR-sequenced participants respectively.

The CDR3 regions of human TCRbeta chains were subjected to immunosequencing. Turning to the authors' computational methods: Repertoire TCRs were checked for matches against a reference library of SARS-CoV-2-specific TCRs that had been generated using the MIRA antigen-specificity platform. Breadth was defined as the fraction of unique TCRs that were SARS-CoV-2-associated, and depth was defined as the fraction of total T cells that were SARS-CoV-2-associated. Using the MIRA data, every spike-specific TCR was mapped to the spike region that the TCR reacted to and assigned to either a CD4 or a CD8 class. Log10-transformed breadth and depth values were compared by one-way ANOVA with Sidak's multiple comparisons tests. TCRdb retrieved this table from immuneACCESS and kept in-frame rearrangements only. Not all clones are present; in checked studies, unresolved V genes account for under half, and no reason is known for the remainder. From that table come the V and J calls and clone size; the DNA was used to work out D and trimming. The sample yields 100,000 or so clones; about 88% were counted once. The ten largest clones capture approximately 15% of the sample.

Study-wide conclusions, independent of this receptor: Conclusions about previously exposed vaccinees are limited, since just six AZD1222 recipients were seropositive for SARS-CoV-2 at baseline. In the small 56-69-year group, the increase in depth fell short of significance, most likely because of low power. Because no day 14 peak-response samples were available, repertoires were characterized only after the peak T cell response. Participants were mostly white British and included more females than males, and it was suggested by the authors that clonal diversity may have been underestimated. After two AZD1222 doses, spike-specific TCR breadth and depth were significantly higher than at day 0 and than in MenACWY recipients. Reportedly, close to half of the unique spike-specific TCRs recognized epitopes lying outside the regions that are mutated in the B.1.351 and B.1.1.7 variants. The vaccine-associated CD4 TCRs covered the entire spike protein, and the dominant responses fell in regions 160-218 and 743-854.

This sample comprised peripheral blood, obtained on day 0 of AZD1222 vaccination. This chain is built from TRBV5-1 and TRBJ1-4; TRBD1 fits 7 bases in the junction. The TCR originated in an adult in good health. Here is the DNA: TGCGCCAGCAGCTCCGGGACAGTAAATGAAAAACTGTTTTTT. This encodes CASSSGTVNEKLFF.